The clone carrying this T cell receptor beta chain was seen once. The entry originates in a study of blood T cell repertoires in COVID-19. Sequencing used immunoSEQ multiplex PCR; TCRdb keeps in-frame clones, though not all of them. The sample has about 110,000 clones, roughly 90% seen once. Unmatched junction bases numbered 5, after V lost 4 bases and J lost 6 bases. The CDR3 has 14 residues. CDR1 is SGHTA, CDR2 FQGTGA, per germline. This clonotype was sampled from a man in his forties or fifties with active or convalescent COVID-19. The V gene is TRBV7-3, the J gene TRBJ2-2; 7 bases align to TRBD2. Sequenced input: peripheral blood. CDR3 sequence: CASSSPLAAGELFF. The CDR3 nucleotides are TGTGCCAGCAGCTCACCTCTAGCGGCCGGGGAGCTGTTTTTT.